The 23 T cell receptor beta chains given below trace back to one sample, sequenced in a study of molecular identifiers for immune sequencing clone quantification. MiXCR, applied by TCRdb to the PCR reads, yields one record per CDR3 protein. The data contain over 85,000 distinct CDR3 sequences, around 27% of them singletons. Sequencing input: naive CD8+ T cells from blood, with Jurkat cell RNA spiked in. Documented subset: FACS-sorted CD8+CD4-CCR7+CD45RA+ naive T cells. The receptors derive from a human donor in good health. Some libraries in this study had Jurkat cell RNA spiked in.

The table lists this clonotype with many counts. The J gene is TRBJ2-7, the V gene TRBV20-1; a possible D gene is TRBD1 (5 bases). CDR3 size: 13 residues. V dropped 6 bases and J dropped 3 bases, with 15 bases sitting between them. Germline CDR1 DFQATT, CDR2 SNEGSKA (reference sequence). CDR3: CSAETELGYEQYF. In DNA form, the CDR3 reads TGCAGTGCGGAGACAGAGCTAGGCTACGAGCAGTACTTC.

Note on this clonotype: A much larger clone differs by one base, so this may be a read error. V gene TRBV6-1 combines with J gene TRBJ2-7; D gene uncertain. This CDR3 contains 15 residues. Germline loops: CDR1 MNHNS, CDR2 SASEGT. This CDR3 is CASSDGPQPVYKQYF. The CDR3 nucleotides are TGTGCCAGCAGTGATGGACCGCAACCGGTCTACAAGCAGTACTTC.

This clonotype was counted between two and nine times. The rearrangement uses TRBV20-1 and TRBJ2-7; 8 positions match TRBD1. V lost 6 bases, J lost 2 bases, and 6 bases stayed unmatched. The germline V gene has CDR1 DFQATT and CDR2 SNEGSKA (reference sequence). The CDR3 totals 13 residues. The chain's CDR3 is CSAPQGATYEQYF. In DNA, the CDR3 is TGCAGTGCACCGCAGGGGGCCACCTACGAGCAGTACTTC.

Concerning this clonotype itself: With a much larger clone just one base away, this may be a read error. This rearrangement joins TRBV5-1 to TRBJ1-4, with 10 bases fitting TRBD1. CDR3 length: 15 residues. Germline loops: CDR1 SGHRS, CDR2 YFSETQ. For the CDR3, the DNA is TGCGCCAGCAGCTGGGGACAGGGGTTCGAGGAAAGACTGTTTTTT. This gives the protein CASSWGQGFEERLFF.

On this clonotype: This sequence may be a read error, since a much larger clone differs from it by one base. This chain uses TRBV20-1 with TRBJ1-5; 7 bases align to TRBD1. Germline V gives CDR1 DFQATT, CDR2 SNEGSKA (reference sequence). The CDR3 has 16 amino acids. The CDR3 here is CSARDQQGVSNQLQHF. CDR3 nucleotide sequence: TGCAGTGCTAGAGATCAGCAGGGGGTGAGCAATCAGCTCCAGCATTTT.

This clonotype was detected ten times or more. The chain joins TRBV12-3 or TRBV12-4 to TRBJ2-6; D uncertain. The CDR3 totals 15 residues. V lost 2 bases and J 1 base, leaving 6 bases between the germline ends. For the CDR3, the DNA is TGTGCCAGCAGTTTATATGGTTCTGGGGCCAACGTCCTGACTTTC. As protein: CASSLYGSGANVLTF.

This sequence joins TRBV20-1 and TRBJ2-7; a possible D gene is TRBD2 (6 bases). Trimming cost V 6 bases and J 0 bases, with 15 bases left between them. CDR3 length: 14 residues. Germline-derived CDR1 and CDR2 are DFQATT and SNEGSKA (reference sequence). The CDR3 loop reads CSANLAMSSYEQYF. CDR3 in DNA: TGCAGTGCGAATCTAGCGATGAGCTCCTACGAGCAGTACTTC.

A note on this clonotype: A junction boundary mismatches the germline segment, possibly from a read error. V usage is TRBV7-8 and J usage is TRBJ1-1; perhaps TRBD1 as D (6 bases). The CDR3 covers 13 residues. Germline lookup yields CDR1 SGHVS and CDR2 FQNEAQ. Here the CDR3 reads CASSLRRGTGAFF. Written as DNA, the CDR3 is TGTGCCAGCAGCTTACGCAGGGGAACTGGAGCTTTCTTT.

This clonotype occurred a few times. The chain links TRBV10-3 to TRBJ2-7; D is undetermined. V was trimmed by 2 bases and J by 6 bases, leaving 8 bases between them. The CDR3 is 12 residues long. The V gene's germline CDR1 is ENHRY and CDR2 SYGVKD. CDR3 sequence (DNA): TGTGCCATCAGTGAGGCGGCAGCCGAGCAGTACTTC. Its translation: CAISEAAAEQYF.

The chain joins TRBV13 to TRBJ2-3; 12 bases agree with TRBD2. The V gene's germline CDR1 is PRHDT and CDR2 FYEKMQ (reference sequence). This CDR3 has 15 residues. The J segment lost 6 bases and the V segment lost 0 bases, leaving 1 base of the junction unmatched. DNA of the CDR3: TGTGCCAGCAGCTTAGGACTAGCGGGGGGCGATACGCAGTATTTT. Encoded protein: CASSLGLAGGDTQYF.

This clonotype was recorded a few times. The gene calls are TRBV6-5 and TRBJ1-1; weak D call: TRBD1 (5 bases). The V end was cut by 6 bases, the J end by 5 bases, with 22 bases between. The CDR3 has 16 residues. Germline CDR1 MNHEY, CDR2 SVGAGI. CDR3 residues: CASSVEVGVVRTEAFF. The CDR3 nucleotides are TGTGCCAGCAGCGTCGAGGTGGGGGTGGTGAGGACTGAAGCTTTCTTT.

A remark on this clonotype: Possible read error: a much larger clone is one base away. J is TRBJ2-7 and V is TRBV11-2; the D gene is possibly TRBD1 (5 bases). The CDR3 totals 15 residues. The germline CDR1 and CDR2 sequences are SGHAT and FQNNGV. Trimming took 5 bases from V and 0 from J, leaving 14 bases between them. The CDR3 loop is CASSLGAGPSYEQYF. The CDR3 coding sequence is TGTGCCAGCAGCCTTGGGGCAGGGCCCTCCTACGAGCAGTACTTC.

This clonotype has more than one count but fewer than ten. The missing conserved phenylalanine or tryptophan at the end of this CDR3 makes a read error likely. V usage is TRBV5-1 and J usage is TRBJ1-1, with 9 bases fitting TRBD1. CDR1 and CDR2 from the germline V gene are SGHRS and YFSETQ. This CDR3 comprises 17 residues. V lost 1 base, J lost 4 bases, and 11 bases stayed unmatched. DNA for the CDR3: TGCGCCAGCAGCTTGATTGGGACAGGGAGGGATGCCACTGAAGCTTTCTTA. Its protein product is CASSLIGTGRDATEAFL.

The CDR3 DNA reads as TGCAGTGCTAGAGCAGAGAACGAGGCCTACGAGCAGTACTTC. Its protein product is CSARAENEAYEQYF. The chain has TRBV20-1 and TRBJ2-7; no clear D. Germline assignment: CDR1 DFQATT and CDR2 SNEGSKA (reference sequence). V lost 1 base, J lost 2 bases, and 12 bases lay in between. This CDR3 has 14 residues.

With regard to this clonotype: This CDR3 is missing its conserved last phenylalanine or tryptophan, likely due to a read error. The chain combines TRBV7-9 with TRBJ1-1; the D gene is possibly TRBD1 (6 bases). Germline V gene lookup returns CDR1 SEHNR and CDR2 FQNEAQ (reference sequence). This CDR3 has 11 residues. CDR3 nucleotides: TGCAGCGGGGGGCAGGGCACTGAAGCTTTCGTT. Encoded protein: CSGGQGTEAFV.

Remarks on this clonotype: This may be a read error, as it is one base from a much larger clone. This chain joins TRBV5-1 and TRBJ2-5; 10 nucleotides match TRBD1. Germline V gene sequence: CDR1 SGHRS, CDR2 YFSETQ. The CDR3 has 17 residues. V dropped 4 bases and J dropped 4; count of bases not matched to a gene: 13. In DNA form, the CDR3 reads TGCGCCAGCAGCCCCGGGACAGGGGACTCTCTTCGAGAGACCCAGTACTTC. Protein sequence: CASSPGTGDSLRETQYF.

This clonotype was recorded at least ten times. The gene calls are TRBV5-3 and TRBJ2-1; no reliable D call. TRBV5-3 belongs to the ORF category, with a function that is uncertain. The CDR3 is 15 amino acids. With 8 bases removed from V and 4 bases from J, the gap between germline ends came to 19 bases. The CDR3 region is CASNQQPPNYNEQFF. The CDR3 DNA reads TGTGCCAGCAACCAGCAGCCGCCTAATTACAATGAGCAGTTCTTC.

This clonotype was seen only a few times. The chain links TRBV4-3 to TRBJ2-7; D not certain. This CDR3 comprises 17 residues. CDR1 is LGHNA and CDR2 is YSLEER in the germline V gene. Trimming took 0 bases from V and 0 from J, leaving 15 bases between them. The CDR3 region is CASSQDDWVSSSYEQYF. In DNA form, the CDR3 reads TGCGCCAGCAGCCAAGACGACTGGGTCTCGAGCTCCTACGAGCAGTACTTC.

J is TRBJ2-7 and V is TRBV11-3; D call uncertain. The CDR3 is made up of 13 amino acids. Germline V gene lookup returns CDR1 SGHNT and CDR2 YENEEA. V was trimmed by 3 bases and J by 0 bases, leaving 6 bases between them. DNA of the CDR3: TGTGCCAGCAGCTTGGCGAGCTCCTACGAGCAGTACTTC. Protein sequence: CASSLASSYEQYF.

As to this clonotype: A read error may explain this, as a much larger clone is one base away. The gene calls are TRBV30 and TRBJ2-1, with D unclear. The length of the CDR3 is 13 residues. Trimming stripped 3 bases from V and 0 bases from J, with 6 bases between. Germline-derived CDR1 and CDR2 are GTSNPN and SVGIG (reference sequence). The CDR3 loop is CAWSHSSYNEQFF. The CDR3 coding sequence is TGTGCCTGGAGCCATAGCTCCTACAATGAGCAGTTCTTC.

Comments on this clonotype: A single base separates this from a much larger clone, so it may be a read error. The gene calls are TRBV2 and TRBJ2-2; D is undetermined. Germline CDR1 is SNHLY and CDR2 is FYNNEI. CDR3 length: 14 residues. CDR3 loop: CAGRPDTNTGELFF. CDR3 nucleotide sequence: TGTGCCGGCAGACCCGACACGAACACCGGGGAGCTGTTTTTT.

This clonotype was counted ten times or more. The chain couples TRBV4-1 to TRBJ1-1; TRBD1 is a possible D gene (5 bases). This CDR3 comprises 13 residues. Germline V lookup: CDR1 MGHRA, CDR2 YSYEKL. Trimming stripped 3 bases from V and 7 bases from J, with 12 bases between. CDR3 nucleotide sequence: TGCGCCAGCAGCCAGCCTGGGGGTATTGAAGCTTTCTTT. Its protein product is CASSQPGGIEAFF.

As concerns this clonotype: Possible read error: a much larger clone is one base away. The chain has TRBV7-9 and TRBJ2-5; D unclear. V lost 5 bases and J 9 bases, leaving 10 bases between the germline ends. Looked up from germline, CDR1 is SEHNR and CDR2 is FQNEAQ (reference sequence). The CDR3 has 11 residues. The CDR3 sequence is CASSPSVAQYF. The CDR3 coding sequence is TGTGCCAGCAGCCCCTCAGTGGCCCAGTACTTC.